The 14 T cell receptor beta chains below all came from one sample that was sequenced in a study of shared clonotypes between healthy human individuals. Sequencing was performed with immunoSEQ multiplex PCR; in TCRdb, only in-frame clones are kept and a portion is missing. The sample carries 110,000 or so clones, around two thirds recorded once. The specimen was memory CD8+ T cells sorted from blood. Subset reported: CD45RO+ cells pooled with CCR7-negative TemRA cells. Receptors originate from a woman aged 25 to 39 in good health.

V usage is TRBV5-1 and J usage is TRBJ1-2, with 7 bases fitting TRBD1. With 0 bases clipped from V and 2 bases from J, the junction kept 4 bases outside the gene matches. This CDR3 contains 15 residues. Germline loops: CDR1 SGHRS, CDR2 YFSETQ. CDR3 nucleotide sequence: TGCGCCAGCAGCTTGGGAGGACAGGAAAACTATGGCTACACCTTC. Amino acids: CASSLGGQENYGYTF.

This chain connects TRBV5-1 to TRBJ1-1, with D tentatively TRBD1 (6 bases). Germline values: CDR1 SGHRS, CDR2 YFSETQ. The CDR3 length is 17 residues. Trimming shortened V by 4 bases and J by 0 bases, and 19 bases separated the two germline ends. CDR3 in amino acids: CASSALWGAGLNTEAFF. CDR3 nucleotide sequence: TGCGCCAGCAGCGCCCTTTGGGGGGCAGGATTGAACACTGAAGCTTTCTTT.

The rearrangement joins TRBV27 to TRBJ2-7; D assignment may be TRBD1 or TRBD2 (6 bases each). Trimming left V 6 bases short and J 3 bases short, with 9 bases between. The CDR3 has 12 amino acids. Germline-derived CDR1 and CDR2 are MNHEY and SMNVEV (reference sequence). The CDR3 DNA reads TGTGCCAGCAGCGGGGGCGGCTACGAGCAGTACTTC. It specifies CASSGGGYEQYF.

This clone was recorded a few times. The V call is TRBV13, the J call TRBJ2-7; 9 bases are a match to TRBD1. Trimming cost V 1 base and J 3 bases; bases outside gene matches: 4. Germline-derived CDR1 and CDR2 are PRHDT and FYEKMQ (reference sequence). CDR3 length: 15 amino acids. In nucleotides, the CDR3 is TGTGCCAGCAGCTTAGAGGGGACAGGGAACTACGAGCAGTACTTC. This encodes CASSLEGTGNYEQYF.

V gene TRBV10-1 combines with J gene TRBJ2-7; D is ambiguous. Germline loops: CDR1 WNHNN, CDR2 SYGVQD (reference sequence). V shed 8 bases and J shed 2 bases, with 13 bases lying between them. The CDR3 covers 13 residues. The CDR3 nucleotides are TGCGCCAGCTCCGAACCTGGAACCTACGAGCAGTACTTC. This sequence encodes CASSEPGTYEQYF.

There are a few counts of this clone. V usage is TRBV5-8 and J usage is TRBJ1-3; 8 bases are shared with TRBD1. J lost 2 bases, V lost 0 bases, and 7 bases had no gene match. Looked up from germline, CDR1 is SGHTS and CDR2 is YDEGEE. This CDR3 is 17 amino acids long. In DNA, the CDR3 is TGTGCCAGCAGCTTGGTTGCAGGGGGCTCCCCTGGAAACACCATATATTTT. Protein product: CASSLVAGGSPGNTIYF.

The J gene is TRBJ1-2, the V gene TRBV2, with 12 bases lining up with TRBD1. V trimming: 2 bases; J trimming: 4 bases; junction bases outside the gene matches: 5. The CDR3 loop spans 16 amino acids. CDR1 and CDR2 (germline): SNHLY, FYNNEI. The CDR3 DNA reads TGTGCCAGCAGTGAAACGGGGACAGGGGGCGCCTATGGCTACACCTTC. The encoded protein is CASSETGTGGAYGYTF.

The chain recombines TRBV7-9 with TRBJ1-2, with D unresolved. This CDR3 has 12 residues. Trimming pared 8 bases from V and 7 bases from J, leaving 14 bases between. Germline loops: CDR1 SEHNR, CDR2 FQNEAQ (reference sequence). CDR3 loop: CASVISGRGYTF. In DNA form, the CDR3 reads TGTGCCAGCGTCATTTCGGGCCGTGGCTACACCTTC. The variable domain in full, with the rest retrieved from reference TRBV7-9 and TRBJ1-2, is DTGVSQNPRHKITKRGQNVTFRCDPISEHNRLYWYRQTLGQGPEFLTYFQNEAQLEKSRLLSDRFSAERPKGSFSTLEIQRTEQGDSAMYLCASVISGRGYTFGSGTRLTVV.

In the case of this clone: This may arise from a read error, as a much more abundant clone is one base away. Other DNA sequences of this sample code for an identical CDR3. The J gene is TRBJ2-1, the V gene TRBV7-9; a weak D match, TRBD2 (7 bases). Germline lookup yields CDR1 SEHNR and CDR2 FQNEAQ (reference sequence). Trimming removed 5 bases from V and 2 bases from J, with 16 bases in between. The CDR3 spans 16 residues. CDR3 sequence reads: CASSPRGGSAYNEQFF. In DNA, the CDR3 is TGTGCCAGCAGCCCCAGGGGCGGGAGTGCCTACAATGAGCAGTTCTTC.

This clone is a singleton in its sample. This chain uses TRBV28 with TRBJ2-1; D is ambiguous. Germline V lookup: CDR1 MDHEN, CDR2 SYDVKM. The CDR3 runs 11 residues. Between the trimmed V and J ends, which lost 4 bases and 5 bases, there was a span of 3 bases. DNA of the CDR3: TGTGCCAGCAGTTCCGACAATGAGCAGTTCTTC. The encoded protein is CASSSDNEQFF.

This chain uses TRBV13 with TRBJ2-1, with 13 positions matching TRBD2. This CDR3 contains 17 residues. J gave up 6 bases and V 1 base, and 6 bases lay outside the gene matches. Germline V gene lookup returns CDR1 PRHDT and CDR2 FYEKMQ (reference sequence). CDR3 DNA sequence: TGTGCCAGCAGCTTAGTGGGACTAGCGGGATCGGGCAATGAGCAGTTCTTC. This sequence encodes CASSLVGLAGSGNEQFF.

This clone was seen a single time. The chain recombines TRBV19 with TRBJ2-3; 7 nucleotides match TRBD2. J lost 5 bases, V lost 3 bases, and 2 bases had no gene match. In germline, CDR1 is LNHDA, CDR2 SQIVND (reference sequence). The CDR3 covers 13 residues. The chain's CDR3 is CASSMSSGDTQYF. The CDR3 DNA reads as TGTGCCAGTAGTATGTCTAGCGGAGATACGCAGTATTTT.

The J gene is TRBJ2-3, the V gene TRBV6-4; D gene ambiguous. V was cut by 3 bases and J by 0 bases, with 4 bases left in between. This CDR3 region has 13 residues. Per the germline V gene, CDR1 is MRHNA and CDR2 is SNTAGT. The CDR3 spells CASSDASTDTQYF. As DNA, the CDR3 is TGTGCCAGCAGTGATGCTAGCACAGATACGCAGTATTTT.

Worth noting for this clone: The identical CDR3 is also encoded by other nucleotide sequences in the sample. In nucleotides, the CDR3 is TGTGCCAGCAGCCTCTATGGCTACGAGCAGTACTTC. Translated, it gives CASSLYGYEQYF. The V call is TRBV14, the J call TRBJ2-7; D remains unclear. V gave up 4 bases and J gave up 3 bases, with 7 bases separating them. This CDR3 is built from 12 residues. Germline V gene lookup returns CDR1 SGHDN and CDR2 FVKESK.